The clone carrying this TCR beta chain was found a few times. These data originate in a study of shared T cell receptors in the human thymus. This CDR3 has 20 residues. The V gene end was trimmed by 3 bases and the J gene end by 5 bases; junction bases not matched to a gene: 20. Germline V CDR1 and CDR2: KGHSH, LQKENI. Using immunoSEQ multiplex PCR, the repertoire was profiled, and TCRdb retains in-frame clones only, with some absent. This sample has approximately 660,000 clones; approximately 88% occur once, and the top ten carry around 0.01%. The sample also formed part of further work on human thymus T cells.

This sequence was found in a boy in the first two years of life with a congenital heart defect. This chain uses TRBV18 with TRBJ2-7; 12 nucleotides match TRBD1. Source material: thymocytes. CDR3 bases: TGTGCCAGCTCACCTAGGGACAGGGGGCGAGCGGGAGTGGGCAGCCACGAGCAGTACTTC. This gives the protein CASSPRDRGRAGVGSHEQYF. Full variable domain (rest looked up from reference TRBV18 and TRBJ2-7): NAGVMQNPRHLVRRRGQEARLRCSPMKGHSHVYWYRQLPEEGLKFMVYLQKENIIDESGMPKERFSAEFPKEGPSILRIQQVVRGDSAAYFCASSPRDRGRAGVGSHEQYFGPGTRLTVT.